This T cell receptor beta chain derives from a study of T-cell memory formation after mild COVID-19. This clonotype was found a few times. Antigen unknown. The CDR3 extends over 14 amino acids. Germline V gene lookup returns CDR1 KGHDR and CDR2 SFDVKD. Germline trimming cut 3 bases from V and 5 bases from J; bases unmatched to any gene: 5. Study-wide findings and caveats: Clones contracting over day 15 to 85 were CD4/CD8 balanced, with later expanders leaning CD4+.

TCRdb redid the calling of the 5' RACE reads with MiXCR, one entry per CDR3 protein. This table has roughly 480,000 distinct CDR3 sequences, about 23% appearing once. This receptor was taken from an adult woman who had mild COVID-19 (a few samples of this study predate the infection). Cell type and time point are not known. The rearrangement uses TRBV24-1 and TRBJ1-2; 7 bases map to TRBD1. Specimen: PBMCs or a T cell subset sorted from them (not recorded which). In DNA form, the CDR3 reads TGTGCCACCAGTGATCCGGGACAGCAATATGGCTACACCTTC. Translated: CATSDPGQQYGYTF.